What follows are 3 T cell receptor beta chains derived from one specimen sequenced in a study of T cells in Graves' hyperthyroidism and ophthalmopathy. Amplification of TCR beta CDR3 regions used RNA as the template. Primed by the HTBI set, a first-round RT-PCR was run on the TCR CDR3. Each CDR3 protein gets one entry after TCRdb re-called the multiplex PCR reads with MiXCR. The table shows fewer than 400,000 distinct CDR3 sequences, with around 16% occurring only once. The sequencing input was blood. These receptors originate from a woman under 30 with Graves' hyperthyroidism that later progressed to Graves' ophthalmopathy.

This clonotype was seen repeatedly, ten times or more. The chain combines TRBV20-1 with TRBJ2-1, with D perhaps TRBD2 (7 bases). V was clipped by 3 bases and J by 5 bases, with 17 bases between them. The CDR3 runs 15 residues. Germline-derived CDR1 and CDR2 are DFQATT and SNEGSKA (reference sequence). In DNA, the CDR3 is TGCAGTGCTAGGAACAGGGAGGGGCGGAACAATGAGCAGTTCTTC. This encodes CSARNREGRNNEQFF.

This clonotype was observed at least ten times. The rearrangement uses TRBV12-3 or TRBV12-4 and TRBJ2-6; D remains unclear. V shed 3 bases and J shed 2 bases, with 8 bases lying between them. The CDR3 length is 15 residues. DNA for the CDR3: TGTGCCAGCAGTTTGGCTGGGCCTGGGGCCAACGTCCTGACTTTC. Residues: CASSLAGPGANVLTF.

This clonotype showed up many times. The chain carries TRBV28 and TRBJ2-3; 11 nucleotides agree with TRBD1. The CDR3 length is 13 residues. CDR1 and CDR2 from the germline V gene are MDHEN and SYDVKM. With V trimmed by 10 bases and J by 5 bases, 5 bases remained unmatched. The CDR3 nucleotides are TGTGCCACCCAGGGACAGGGGGGAGATACGCAGTATTTT. Translating it yields CATQGQGGDTQYF.